Here is one T cell receptor beta chain with its context. No antigen is known for it. No much larger clone is present one base from it, and per-base qualities are unavailable. TCRbeta CDR3 regions were amplified from genomic DNA using the immunoSEQ Assay, a bias-controlled multiplex PCR. In the original analysis: Within the assay, amplification of reference gene primers was used to estimate how many nucleated cells each sample contained. Sequence reads were collapsed and filtered to measure the absolute abundance of every unique TCRbeta CDR3 rearrangement. For each sample, productive Simpson clonality was calculated by taking the square root of Simpson's diversity index across productive rearrangements. TCRdb retrieved this table from immuneACCESS and kept in-frame rearrangements only. Not all clones are present; in checked studies, unresolved V genes account for under half, and no reason is known for the remainder. V, J and clone size are taken as reported in that table, and D and trimming were inferred from the DNA itself. A total of under 300,000 clones appear in this sample, 86% of them only once. The top ten constitute 12% of the sample.

These data are taken from a study of blood T cell repertoires in COVID-19 (dated by TCRdb to the early 2020s). Looking at the study overall: Samples from collaborators originated in the United States, Italy and Spain and spanned both the acute and convalescent phases of COVID-19. The prospective study material was composed of cDNA or gDNA derived from T cells, B-cell-depleted T cells, or PBMCs. The dataset comprised deeply sampled blood TCRbeta repertoires from subjects exposed to, actively infected with, or recovered from COVID-19. The repertoires were released in a freely available public database intended as a resource for research on the immune response to SARS-CoV-2. Samples were obtained from the ongoing ImmuneRACE study (first 160 participants) and from about 1,300 subjects provided by 6 global collaborators. Nearly every sample came with metadata listing a de-identified subject ID, COVID-19 status, age in years and sex. HLA class I and class II types, where available, came from metadata supplied by the sample provider rather than from assay-based typing. What the authors observed across the whole study: The amount of clinical and demographic metadata varied by source and participant and was provided uncurated.

Collaborating institutions collected whole blood in K2EDTA tubes following their own protocols. For TCRbeta analysis, collaborators shipped samples as frozen whole blood, isolated PBMCs, or DNA extracted from either of those sample types. This TCR came from a man older than 75 with acute or convalescent COVID-19. The sample taken for sequencing was peripheral blood.

The CDR3 region has the sequence CASSENRDSPLHF. The DNA sequence is TGTGCCAGCAGTGAAAACAGGGATTCACCCCTCCACTTT. Recombination joined TRBV6-1 with TRBJ1-6, and TRBD1 may be the D gene, going by 6 matching bases. Trimming takes 2 bases from V and 8 bases from J, and the germline ends sit 7 bases apart. From cysteine to phenylalanine, the CDR3 is 13 amino acids long. Only the CDR3 portion is preserved as DNA: 39 bases, with reading frame beginning at the first base. In the germline V gene, CDR1 corresponds to MNHNS and CDR2 to SASEGT.